Listed below are T cell receptor beta chains from one sample, sequenced in a study of human T cells and chemical hapten exposure. TCRdb redid the calling of the RACE reads with MiXCR, one entry per CDR3 protein. The data hold about 160,000 distinct CDR3 sequences, with around 30% observed a single time. Sample: whole blood, taken in connection with sensitization to the hapten diphenylcyclopropenone (DPC). The source of these receptors is a woman between 18 and 29 years old with alopecia areata. Some clones in this sample may be carry-over from other donors' samples. The conserved cysteine and the conserved F or W are not part of the CDR3 here. The D gene is left open where the match is weak.

-	TRBV2	TRBJ2-3	ASRGDGTDTQY
TRBD1	TRBV6-6	TRBJ1-1	ASSDTGVGTEAF
-	TRBV18	TRBJ2-2	ASSVSGPGGELF
-	TRBV7-6	TRBJ2-3	ASRPGYSTDTQY
-	TRBV4-1	TRBJ2-2	ASSHPQGSGELF
-	TRBV7-9	TRBJ2-2	ASSKSTTGNTGELF
-	TRBV5-1	TRBJ2-1	ASSNLLEQF
TRBD1	TRBV6-5	TRBJ1-2	ASSYRTGAPR
-	TRBV6-5	TRBJ2-6	ASSYDSGANVLT
-	TRBV10-2	TRBJ1-2	ASAERGYGYT
-	TRBV5-6	TRBJ1-2	ASSRDPVDYGYT
-	TRBV29-1	TRBJ1-1	SVLPGYTEAF
TRBD1	TRBV25-1	TRBJ2-7	ASSGQGEVYEQY
TRBD2	TRBV7-9	TRBJ2-1	ASSELAGGPAGEQF
-	TRBV19	TRBJ1-5	ASSRGQPQH
-	TRBV20-1	TRBJ2-1	SARDLRDKQF
TRBD2	TRBV7-6	TRBJ2-5	ASSSWTSSIETQY
-	TRBV2	TRBJ1-5	ASRRDGEPQH
-	TRBV11-2	TRBJ2-2	ASRALRANTGELF
-	TRBV7-9	TRBJ1-2	ASSLGDNLNYGYT
TRBD1	TRBV29-1	TRBJ1-1	SVGGDGQGQEAF
-	TRBV6-2/TRBV6-3	TRBJ1-6	ASSYWRDSPLH
-	TRBV6-2/TRBV6-3	TRBJ2-3	ASSYSTGSTDTQY
TRBD1	TRBV9	TRBJ2-2	ASSAPGQVGELF
-	TRBV25-1	TRBJ2-1	ASKGLGREQF
TRBD2	TRBV7-2	TRBJ2-5	ASSLAGRGGALQETQY
TRBD2	TRBV4-2	TRBJ2-1	ASSQETAGAGEQF
-	TRBV27	TRBJ2-2	ASSYRRDTGELF
-	TRBV12-3/TRBV12-4	TRBJ2-5	ASSFSLQETQY
-	TRBV20-1	TRBJ2-3	SARAGVPDTQY
TRBD2	TRBV2	TRBJ2-2	ATGRTSGSTGELF
-	TRBV29-1	TRBJ1-1	SGRRGPEAF
TRBD2	TRBV5-6	TRBJ2-3	ASSLIGGARDTQY
-	TRBV20-1	TRBJ1-1	SAVTVFKAF
-	TRBV6-2/TRBV6-3	TRBJ1-5	ASSYGTVWLPQH
-	TRBV24-1	TRBJ2-3	ATSDGSLNPSTDTQY
-	TRBV20-1	TRBJ1-2	SAFLPIRGSSYGYT
-	TRBV29-1	TRBJ2-7	SGMDSRYEQY
-	TRBV6-5	TRBJ1-1	ASSYQALNTEAF
-	TRBV7-2	TRBJ2-6	ASKAGANVLT
TRBD2	TRBV4-1	TRBJ2-3	ASRQLAGGTDTQY
-	TRBV4-3	TRBJ2-5	ASSQGLMAEVPQETQY
TRBD1	TRBV20-1	TRBJ1-2	SARQGQSGYT
-	TRBV4-1	TRBJ1-3	ASSQDLENTIY
-	TRBV4-1	TRBJ2-7	ASSRTETYEQY
-	TRBV7-3	TRBJ2-1	ASSSGPGGEQF
-	TRBV29-1	TRBJ2-6	SVEDVGGGSGANVLT
-	TRBV4-2	TRBJ1-1	ASSQEGTKSRAF